This TCR beta chain stems from a study of PD-1 blockade in classical Hodgkin lymphoma. Study-wide context: Nivolumab was administered to patients intravenously at 3 mg/kg every 2 weeks.

Some clones are missing from TCRdb's copy, which holds only in-frame ones; the method was immunoSEQ multiplex PCR. Here the sample spans over 35,000 clones, around 78% being singletons. Relapse was seen in all patients after autologous stem cell transplantation, and brentuximab vedotin exposure was variable. Germline CDR1 reads MNHNS; CDR2 reads SASEGT. V was clipped by 3 bases and J by 4 bases, with 7 bases between them. The length of the CDR3 is 12 residues. Findings and limits, study-wide: By cycle point C4D1, TCR diversity had risen significantly in CD4+ cells (but not CD8+ cells).

Comment on this clone: The antigen is undetermined.

The J gene is TRBJ2-7, the V gene TRBV6-1; no clear D. The clonotype comes from a human donor with classical Hodgkin lymphoma. Sample: peripheral blood mononuclear cells (PBMCs), taken at baseline. The CDR3 nucleotides read TGTGCCAGCAGTGACCTTGGGTACGAGCAGTACTTC. The encoded protein is CASSDLGYEQYF.